These T cell receptor beta chains were read from a single sample in a study of cytomegalovirus exposure and HLA in healthy donors. The data were produced by immunoSEQ multiplex PCR, yet TCRdb's version contains in-frame clones alone and is incomplete. The sample holds over 150,000 clones, roughly 71% seen once. The sequenced material came from PBMCs. The receptors shown here come from a male donor in good health and CMV-seropositive. The conserved cysteine and the conserved F or W are not part of the CDR3 here.

>TRBJ2-7|TRBV9
ASSGREGSYEQY
>TRBJ1-1|TRBV9
ASSPRLGSYAVNTEAF
>TRBJ2-7|TRBV10-3
ASGQVDHEQY
>TRBJ1-3|TRBV19
ASSPGLGSGNTIY
>TRBJ2-7|TRBV9
ASSPQGGGYEQY
>TRBJ1-4|TRBV19
ASRSAEDTNEKLF
>TRBJ1-3|TRBV2
ASVGHTTSGNTIY
>TRBJ2-7|TRBV7-9
ASSLTPSSGGTYEQY
>TRBJ1-6|TRBV11-1
ASSYRGGPSPLH
>TRBJ2-7|TRBV6-1
ASSPEDRTYEQY
>TRBJ2-7|TRBV2
ASSLAREQY
>TRBJ1-4|TRBV6-1
ASSEYWGTELEKLF
>TRBJ1-1|TRBV6-6
ASSYPGSNRNTEAF